These T cell receptor beta chains were read from a single sample in a study of control samples from healthy donors and cancer patients. Assay: immunoSEQ multiplex PCR; the TCRdb copy retains only in-frame clones and omits some. The sample contains about 36,000 clones, approximately 95% of which appear only once. The sequencing input was PBMCs. All receptors derive from a man in his forties or fifties with colorectal cancer. CDR3s include the opening cysteine and the closing phenylalanine or tryptophan. Each record gives: CDR3 length, V gene, J gene, D gene, CDR3 protein, CDR3 DNA. D genes are given only for firm matches.

11	TRBV2	TRBJ1-2	.	CASSGTVGYTF	TGTGCCAGCAGTGGGACGGTGGGCTACACCTTC
10	TRBV20-1	TRBJ1-1	.	CSAPKSEAFF	TGCAGTGCCCCCAAAAGTGAAGCTTTCTTT